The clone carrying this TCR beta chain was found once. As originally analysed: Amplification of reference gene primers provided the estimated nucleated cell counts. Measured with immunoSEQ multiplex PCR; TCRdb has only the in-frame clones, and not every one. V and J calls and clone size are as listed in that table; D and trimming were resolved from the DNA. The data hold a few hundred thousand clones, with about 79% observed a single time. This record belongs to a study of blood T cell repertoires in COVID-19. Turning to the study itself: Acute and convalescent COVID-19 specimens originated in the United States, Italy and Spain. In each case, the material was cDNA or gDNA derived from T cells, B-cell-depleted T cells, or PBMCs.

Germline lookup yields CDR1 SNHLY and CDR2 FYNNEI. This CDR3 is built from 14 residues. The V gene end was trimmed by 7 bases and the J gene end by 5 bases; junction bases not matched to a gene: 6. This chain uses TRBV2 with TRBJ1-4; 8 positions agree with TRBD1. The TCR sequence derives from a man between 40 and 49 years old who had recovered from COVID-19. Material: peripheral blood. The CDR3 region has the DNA TGTGCCAGCACCAGGACAGGGAGGAATGAAAAACTGTTTTTT. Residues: CASTRTGRNEKLFF.